One and the same sample provided the 17 T cell receptor beta chains below, sequenced in a study of T cells expressing NK-cell markers. Reanalyzing the 5' RACE reads, TCRdb keeps one entry per CDR3 protein, without DNA. The listing records 500,000 to 700,000 distinct CDR3 sequences. The sample was blood T cells: a sorted CD56 or NKG2C T cell subset, CD4+ or CD8+ T cells, or bulk PBMC T cells (not recorded which). Source of these receptors: a young man in good health.

The chain combines TRBV24-1 with TRBJ2-3; TCRdb names TRBD1, which stays unverified in the absence of DNA. The CDR3 covers 14 residues. Germline CDR1 and CDR2: KGHDR and SFDVKD. The CDR3 here is CATSDPGTADTQYF.

V gene TRBV28 combines with J gene TRBJ2-2; TCRdb returns TRBD2, unconfirmable since there is no DNA. The CDR3 runs 15 residues. The germline V gene encodes CDR1 MDHEN and CDR2 SYDVKM. The CDR3 loop is CASSLLGGATGELFF.

The J gene is TRBJ2-7, the V gene TRBV12-3 or TRBV12-4; absent DNA, TCRdb's TRBD1 call cannot be checked. This CDR3 contains 13 residues. The CDR3 reads CASSGTGGAEQYF.

This chain connects TRBV12-3 or TRBV12-4 to TRBJ1-1; the TCRdb call, TRBD1, lacks DNA for checking. The CDR3 covers 15 residues. CDR3 region: CASSLIIGRNTEAFF.

The rearrangement uses TRBV6-5 and TRBJ2-7; TCRdb's D gene call, TRBD2, goes unchecked for lack of DNA. The CDR3 consists of 14 residues. Germline V gene sequence: CDR1 MNHEY, CDR2 SVGAGI. The chain's CDR3 is CASTRLAGDYEQYF.

The chain recombines TRBV20-1 with TRBJ2-3; as DNA is missing, the TRBD2 call by TCRdb cannot be tested. The CDR3 runs to 12 residues. Germline CDR1 reads DFQATT; CDR2 reads SNEGSKA (reference sequence). CDR3 residues: CSSKRGTDTQYF.

This sequence joins TRBV7-7 and TRBJ2-1. In germline, CDR1 is SSHAT, CDR2 FNYEAQ (reference sequence). The CDR3 consists of 13 residues. CDR3 loop: CASSLEGVGKQFF.

The chain joins TRBV7-2 to TRBJ2-1; absent DNA, TCRdb's TRBD2 call cannot be checked. CDR1 and CDR2 from the germline V gene are SGHTA and FQGNSA. The CDR3 totals 16 residues. The CDR3 loop reads CASSFRATSSYNEQFF.

This chain joins TRBV24-1 and TRBJ2-2; TCRdb's D call of TRBD1 is untestable without DNA. The CDR3 is 15 residues long. CDR1 and CDR2 (germline): KGHDR, SFDVKD. The CDR3 region is CATKSPGGNTGELFF.

The genes are TRBV14 and TRBJ2-3; the TRBD1 assignment by TCRdb is unverifiable without DNA. Germline CDR1 is SGHDN and CDR2 is FVKESK. The CDR3 spans 16 residues. CDR3 amino acids: CASSHRTGGYTDTQYF.

This chain links TRBV29-1 with TRBJ2-5; without DNA, the TCRdb call of TRBD2 cannot be checked. The CDR3 is 16 residues long. The germline CDR1 and CDR2 sequences are SQVTM and ANQGSEA. CDR3 in amino acids: CSVEKYPAGGGETQYF.

The chain combines TRBV11-1 with TRBJ2-3; TCRdb gives TRBD1 as the D gene, but with no DNA this cannot be confirmed. The V gene's germline CDR1 is SGHAT and CDR2 FQDESV (reference sequence). The CDR3 has 19 amino acids. CDR3 loop: CASSSFNFRTITVTDTQYF.

V and J are TRBV7-6 and TRBJ2-5. CDR3 size: 13 residues. Germline V lookup: CDR1 SGHVS, CDR2 FNYEAQ. CDR3 region: CASSPRIQETQYF.

The gene calls are TRBV12-3 or TRBV12-4 and TRBJ2-1; absent DNA, TCRdb's TRBD1 call cannot be checked. CDR3 length: 16 residues. CDR3 region: CASSPLSGTEDNEQFF.

This rearrangement joins TRBV7-9 to TRBJ2-1. There are 13 residues in the CDR3. CDR1 and CDR2 (germline): SEHNR, FQNEAQ (reference sequence). CDR3 amino acids: CASSLGNYNEQFF.

V usage is TRBV30 and J usage is TRBJ2-3; TCRdb returns TRBD2, unconfirmable since there is no DNA. CDR3 length: 13 amino acids. Germline lookup yields CDR1 GTSNPN and CDR2 SVGIG (reference sequence). CDR3 sequence: CAWVSGSTDTQYF.

The chain is built from TRBV4-1 and TRBJ2-1; TCRdb gives TRBD2 as the D gene, but with no DNA this cannot be confirmed. The CDR3 is 16 residues long. Germline V CDR1 and CDR2: MGHRA, YSYEKL. The CDR3 loop is CASSPSGLAGYNEQFF.